The TCR beta chain described here comes from a study of T cells in localized non-small cell lung cancer. Profiling relied on immunoSEQ multiplex PCR, and the TCRdb table lists in-frame clones only, not all of them. This table holds approximately 70,000 clones, roughly nine tenths found once. The CDR3 is 12 residues long. Germline V gene lookup returns CDR1 LNHNV and CDR2 YYDKDF (reference sequence). V was cut by 1 base and J by 5 bases, with 3 bases left in between. The material was peripheral blood, obtained before any cancer treatment. This TCR was recovered from a male donor older than 55 with stage III squamous cell lung carcinoma. This sequence joins TRBV15 and TRBJ1-5; D is unclear. The CDR3, as DNA: TGTGCCACCAGCAGAGCGGATCAGCCCCAGCATTTT. Its protein product is CATSRADQPQHF.